This entry features one T cell receptor (beta chain) sequence. This clonotype turned up a few times. The antigen it recognizes is unknown. One base away there is no much larger clone; base qualities are not given. Library preparation used 5' RACE. Sequenced on an Illumina HiSeq 2000. Template switching introduced a universal primer binding site; the final cDNA contained a unique molecular identifier, enabling accurate counting of TCR cDNA molecules. Specific primers in the conserved constant-segment region were used to synthesize first-strand cDNA for the TCR alpha and beta chains. To control for contamination, every cDNA library carried two barcodes: a SMART-Mk sample barcode plus Illumina barcodes. Two successive PCR steps introduced TruSeq adapter sequences along with Illumina sample barcodes. Sequencing of the TCR alpha and beta cDNA libraries was done on the Illumina HiSeq platform using custom primers. Per the source publication's procedure: Unique molecular identifiers were extracted from raw reads with MiGEC, and CDR3 positions were determined with MiXCR. For each individual, recombination models were inferred using an EM algorithm with the repgenHMM and IGoR tools. The tcR package in R was used for shared clonotype analysis, with sharing normalized by the product of cloneset sizes. To study raw recombination free of thymic and clonal selection effects, out-of-frame nonproductive sequences were analyzed. TCRdb reprocessing: public reads trimmed at Q25 with fastp, clones called with MiXCR, in-frame beta chains kept. Rows are combined by CDR3 protein, so each entry shows the most common genes and DNA. Clone size and V and J calls follow TCRdb, not the original study. The sample table holds about 890,000 distinct CDR3 sequences, of which around 12% were seen once. Together, the top ten hold around 1.6% of the sample.

Every donor in the study was a healthy Caucasian. Three pairs of female monozygotic twins, all aged roughly 18 to 29 years, were included in the twin cohort. Peripheral blood mononuclear cells were the source from which RNA for the TCR libraries was isolated. The CDR3, cysteine through phenylalanine, is 15 amino acids long. The only DNA kept is the CDR3, 45 bases in frame from the first base. Sequences MNHEY (CDR1) and SVGAGI (CDR2) are obtained from the germline V gene. V drops 2 bases and J drops 6 bases, leaving 17 bases in between. This record belongs to a study of identical twins (dated by TCRdb to about 2016). Regarding the complete study: To test whether fetal clonotypes persist, the study used deep sequencing on TCR alpha and beta repertoires from monozygotic twins, unrelated adults of various ages, and cord blood. Replicate twin experiments were performed at different times using different library preparation protocols to rule out contamination. What the research found in general, with its limitations: Invariant T cells such as MAIT and iNKT could partly confound zero-insertion analyses, although diverse VJ usage argued against such confounding for most clonotypes. In monozygotic twins, out-of-frame TCR alpha sharing was systematically underestimated by recombination models, although the models agreed with sharing between unrelated individuals. Compared with coincidental sharing between unrelated individuals, out-of-frame TCR alpha sequences shared between twins had an excess of sequences with low generation probability. Excess twin sharing in beta out-of-frame sequences was weaker because fewer shared sequences lowered the signal-to-noise ratio. Conclusions relied on cross-sectional statistical analysis, since the same donors could not be followed over many years. Fewer insertions were carried by abundant cord blood beta clonotypes; a weaker similar trend was observed in young adult naive repertoires, while no such trend was observed in memory repertoires.

The sample also formed part of further work on yellow fever vaccine responses in identical twins. As the second publication notes: The authors reported that the T cell response to vaccination in identical twins appeared partly convergent and partly personalized. In identical twins, the study followed T cell clones that responded to the vaccine with precision.

The rearranged chain carries TRBV6-5 and TRBJ2-7; matching of 6 bases hints at TRBD1 as the D gene. The sequencing sample was made of PBMCs. This TCR was recovered from a woman between 18 and 29 years old in good health. The nucleotide sequence is TGTGCCAGCAGTTACCGAAGGGACACCGAAAGCGAGCAGTACTTC. This translates into CASSYRRDTESEQYF.